This T cell receptor beta chain was sequenced during a study of cytomegalovirus exposure and HLA in healthy donors. As for this clone: As yet, its antigen is unknown.

Clones were read by immunoSEQ multiplex PCR, and TCRdb kept only the in-frame ones, dropping some. The sample consists of roughly 330,000 clones, about 90% of them appearing once. Findings and limits, study-wide: Reports showed the classifier diagnosing cytomegalovirus status with high specificity and sensitivity. Some TCR beta chains (over 150 of them) were listed as cytomegalovirus-associated. Under in vitro conditions, three CMV-associated chains were confirmed as specific for CMV antigens.

Germline CDR1 reads MNHEY; CDR2 reads SVGAGI. The V gene end was trimmed by 5 bases and the J gene end by 11 bases; junction bases not matched to a gene: 17. This CDR3 comprises 15 residues. The sample comprised PBMCs. V gene TRBV6-5 combines with J gene TRBJ1-2; 7 nucleotides align to TRBD1. The origin of this receptor is a woman aged 25 to 39 in good health and CMV-seropositive. DNA for the CDR3: TGTGCCAGCAGTAGACAGGGTTTGAACTTTGGGACTTACACCTTC. This gives the protein CASSRQGLNFGTYTF.